This T cell receptor beta chain was recorded in a study of untreated major depressive disorder. General study results and limits: TRBV25-01 and TRBV02-01 followed the flow pattern without significance. TRBV05-01 (Vbeta 5.1) usage was higher in CD4+ T cells of depressed patients than controls.

Measured with immunoSEQ multiplex PCR; TCRdb has only the in-frame clones, and not every one. The sample comprises about 27,000 clones, roughly nine tenths of which are singletons, and roughly 0.72% rests with the top ten. For sex, age, current smoking status and body mass index, every depressed patient had a pairwise-matched non-depressed control. Every participant had European ancestry. Major depressive disorder by DSM-IV, Hamilton depression score of at least 18. The CDR3 loop spans 13 amino acids. Looked up from germline, CDR1 is MNHEY and CDR2 is SVGAGI. Deletions cut 0 bases from V and 9 bases from J, with 6 bases between. This clone was seen a single time. What it recognizes is unknown.

The receptor's source is a woman in her twenties or thirties with major depressive disorder. The chain employs TRBV6-5 and TRBJ1-6; no clear D gene. Sequencing input: CD4+ T cells from PBMCs. The CDR3 spells CASSYSMGSPLHF. As DNA, the CDR3 is TGTGCCAGCAGTTACTCGATGGGTTCACCCCTCCACTTT.